Listed here are 3 T cell receptor beta chains from one sample, sequenced in a study of regulatory and conventional T cells in breast cancer. TCRdb passed the PCR reads through MiXCR, listing each CDR3 protein once. The table lists 15,000 to 20,000 distinct CDR3 sequences, 25% to 40% of them singletons. Material: conventional T cells from blood. These receptors all stem from a female donor in good health.

This clonotype was counted only a few times. A much larger clone lies a single base off, so this may be a read error. The chain combines TRBV6-1 with TRBJ2-1; TRBD2 agrees at 11 bases. The CDR3 runs 16 residues. The V gene's germline CDR1 is MNHNS and CDR2 SASEGT. This CDR3 is CASSMTSGMGYNGQFF. CDR3 DNA: TGTGCCAGCAGTATGACTAGCGGGATGGGCTACAATGGGCAGTTCTTC.

The V call is TRBV20-1, the J call TRBJ1-5; D is perhaps TRBD1 (6 bases). Germline V gives CDR1 DFQATT, CDR2 SNEGSKA (reference sequence). CDR3 size: 15 residues. The ends were cut back, 4 bases at V and 0 bases at J, with 13 bases in the middle. DNA of the CDR3: TGCAGTGCTATAGGACAGTTGAGTAGCAATCAGCCCCAGCATTTT. Protein sequence: CSAIGQLSSNQPQHF.

This clonotype was detected only a few times. This chain uses TRBV12-3 or TRBV12-4 with TRBJ1-2; 7 bases map to TRBD1. Trimming removed 0 bases from V and 7 bases from J; junction bases left unmatched: 2. The CDR3 totals 13 residues. CDR3 sequence (DNA): TGTGCCAGCAGTTTAGCAGGGGGCTTTGGCTACACCTTC. This translates into CASSLAGGFGYTF.